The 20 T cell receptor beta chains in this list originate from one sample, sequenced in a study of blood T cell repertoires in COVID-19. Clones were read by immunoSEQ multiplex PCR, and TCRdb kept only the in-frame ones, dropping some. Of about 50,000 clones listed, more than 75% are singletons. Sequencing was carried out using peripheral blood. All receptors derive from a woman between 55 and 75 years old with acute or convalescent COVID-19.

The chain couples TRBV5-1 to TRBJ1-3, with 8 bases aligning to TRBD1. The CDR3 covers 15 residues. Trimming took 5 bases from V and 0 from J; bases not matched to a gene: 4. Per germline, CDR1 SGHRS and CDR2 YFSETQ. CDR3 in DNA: TGCGCCAGCAGGGGACAGGCCACCTCTGGAAACACCATATATTTT. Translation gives CASRGQATSGNTIYF.

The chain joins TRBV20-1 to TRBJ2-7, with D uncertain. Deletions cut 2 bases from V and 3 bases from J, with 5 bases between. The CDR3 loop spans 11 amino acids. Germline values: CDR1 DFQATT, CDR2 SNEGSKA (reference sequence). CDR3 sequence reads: CSARNNYEQYF. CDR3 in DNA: TGCAGTGCTAGAAACAACTACGAGCAGTACTTC.

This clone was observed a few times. CDR3 region: CASNRGLNYGYTF. DNA of the CDR3: TGTGCCAGTAATCGAGGGCTTAACTATGGCTACACCTTC. This chain joins TRBV19 and TRBJ1-2; D uncertain. The V end was cut by 7 bases, the J end by 1 base, with 10 bases between. The germline V gene has CDR1 LNHDA and CDR2 SQIVND (reference sequence). The CDR3 sequence is 13 residues long.

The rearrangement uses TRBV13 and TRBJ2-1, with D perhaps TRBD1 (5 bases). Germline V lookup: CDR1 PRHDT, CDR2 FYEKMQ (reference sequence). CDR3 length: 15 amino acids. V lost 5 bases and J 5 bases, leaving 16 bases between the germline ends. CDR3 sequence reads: CASSVQGPGNNEQFF. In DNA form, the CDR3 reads TGTGCCAGCAGCGTCCAGGGCCCGGGTAACAATGAGCAGTTCTTC.

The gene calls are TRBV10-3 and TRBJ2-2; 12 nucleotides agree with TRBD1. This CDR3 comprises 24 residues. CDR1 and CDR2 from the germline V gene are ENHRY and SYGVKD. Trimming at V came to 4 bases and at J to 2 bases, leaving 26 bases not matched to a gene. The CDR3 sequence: CAISVCRDRGRRPSISLNTGELFF. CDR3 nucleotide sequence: TGTGCCATCAGTGTTTGCCGGGACAGGGGGCGCAGGCCTTCTATTTCCCTAAACACCGGGGAGCTGTTTTTT.

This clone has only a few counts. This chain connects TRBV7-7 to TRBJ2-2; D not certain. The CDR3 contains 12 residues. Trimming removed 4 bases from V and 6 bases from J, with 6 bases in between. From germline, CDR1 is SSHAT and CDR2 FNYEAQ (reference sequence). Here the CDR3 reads CASSSSPGELFF. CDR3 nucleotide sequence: TGTGCCAGCAGCTCGTCCCCCGGGGAGCTGTTTTTT.

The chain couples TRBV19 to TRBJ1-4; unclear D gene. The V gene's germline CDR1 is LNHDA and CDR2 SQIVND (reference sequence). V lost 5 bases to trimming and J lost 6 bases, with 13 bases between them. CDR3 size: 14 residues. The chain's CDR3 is CASSSSSGYEKLFF. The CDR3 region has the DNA TGTGCCAGTAGTTCATCCAGCGGGTATGAAAAACTGTTTTTT.

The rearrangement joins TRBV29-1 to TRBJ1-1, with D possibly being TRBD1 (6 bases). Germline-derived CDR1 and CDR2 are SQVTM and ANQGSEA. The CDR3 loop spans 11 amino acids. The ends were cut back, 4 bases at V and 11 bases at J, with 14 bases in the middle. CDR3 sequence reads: CSVGRGGRAFF. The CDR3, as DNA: TGCAGCGTTGGTAGAGGGGGACGGGCTTTCTTT.

CDR3 amino acids: CSVGRGGEQYF. CDR3 in DNA: TGCAGCGTGGGGAGAGGAGGCGAGCAGTACTTC. The chain combines TRBV29-1 with TRBJ2-7; TRBD2 is a possible D gene (5 bases). V was cut by 6 bases and J by 6 bases, with 12 bases left in between. CDR1 and CDR2 (germline): SQVTM, ANQGSEA. CDR3 length: 11 amino acids.

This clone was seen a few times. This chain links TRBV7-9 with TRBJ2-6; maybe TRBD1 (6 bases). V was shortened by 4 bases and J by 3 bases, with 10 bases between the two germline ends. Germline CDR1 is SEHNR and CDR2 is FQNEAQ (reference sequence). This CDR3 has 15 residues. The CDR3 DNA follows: TGTGCCAGCAGCTGGGACATTATTGGGGCCAACGTCCTGACTTTC. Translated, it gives CASSWDIIGANVLTF.

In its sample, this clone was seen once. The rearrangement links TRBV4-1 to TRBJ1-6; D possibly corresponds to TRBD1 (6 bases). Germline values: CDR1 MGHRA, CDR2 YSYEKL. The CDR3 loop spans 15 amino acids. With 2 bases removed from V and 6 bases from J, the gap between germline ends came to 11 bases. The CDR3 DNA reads TGCGCCAGCAGCCAATTAAGAGGGGGTAATTCACCCCTCCACTTT. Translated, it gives CASSQLRGGNSPLHF.

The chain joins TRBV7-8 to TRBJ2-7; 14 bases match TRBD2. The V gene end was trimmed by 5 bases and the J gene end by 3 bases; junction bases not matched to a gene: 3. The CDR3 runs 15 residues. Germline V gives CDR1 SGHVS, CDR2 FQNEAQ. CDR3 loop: CASSRGLAGDYEQYF. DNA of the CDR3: TGTGCCAGCAGCCGGGGACTAGCGGGAGACTACGAGCAGTACTTC.

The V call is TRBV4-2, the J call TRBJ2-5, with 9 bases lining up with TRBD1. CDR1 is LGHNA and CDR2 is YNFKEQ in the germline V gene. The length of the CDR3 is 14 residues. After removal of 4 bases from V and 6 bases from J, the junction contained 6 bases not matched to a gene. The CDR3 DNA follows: TGTGCCAGCAGCCCGACCGGGACAGGGAAGACCCAGTACTTC. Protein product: CASSPTGTGKTQYF.

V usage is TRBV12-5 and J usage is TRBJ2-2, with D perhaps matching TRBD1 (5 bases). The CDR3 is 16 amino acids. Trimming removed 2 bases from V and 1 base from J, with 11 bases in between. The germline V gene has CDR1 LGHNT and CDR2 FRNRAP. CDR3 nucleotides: TGTGCTAGTGGTTTGCACCTGACAGTGAACACCGGGGAGCTGTTTTTT. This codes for CASGLHLTVNTGELFF. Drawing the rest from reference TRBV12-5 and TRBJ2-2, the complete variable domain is DARVTQTPRHKVTEMGQEVTMRCQPILGHNTVFWYRQTMMQGLELLAYFRNRAPLDDSGMPKDRFSAEMPDATLATLKIQPSEPRDSAVYFCASGLHLTVNTGELFFGEGSRLTVL.

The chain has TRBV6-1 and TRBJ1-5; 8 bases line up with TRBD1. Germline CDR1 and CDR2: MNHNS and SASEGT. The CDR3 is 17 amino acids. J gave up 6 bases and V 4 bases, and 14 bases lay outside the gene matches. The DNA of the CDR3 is TGTGCCAGCAGTGGACCGATGCAGGGGGCCCTGGGTCAGCCCCAGCATTTT. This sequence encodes CASSGPMQGALGQPQHF.

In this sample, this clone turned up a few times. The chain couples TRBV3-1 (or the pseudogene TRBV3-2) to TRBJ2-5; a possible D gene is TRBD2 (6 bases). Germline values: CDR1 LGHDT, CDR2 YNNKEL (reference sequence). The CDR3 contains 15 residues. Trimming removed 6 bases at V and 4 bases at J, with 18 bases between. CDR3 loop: CASSSPGVGGETQYF. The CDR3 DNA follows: TGTGCCAGCAGTTCCCCGGGGGTCGGCGGAGAGACCCAGTACTTC.

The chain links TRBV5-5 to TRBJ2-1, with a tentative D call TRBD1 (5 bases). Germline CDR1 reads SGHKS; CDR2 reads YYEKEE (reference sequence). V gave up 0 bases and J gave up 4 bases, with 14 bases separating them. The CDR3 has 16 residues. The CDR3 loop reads CASSLDWTPSYNEQFF. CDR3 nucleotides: TGTGCCAGCAGCTTGGACTGGACACCATCATACAATGAGCAGTTCTTC.

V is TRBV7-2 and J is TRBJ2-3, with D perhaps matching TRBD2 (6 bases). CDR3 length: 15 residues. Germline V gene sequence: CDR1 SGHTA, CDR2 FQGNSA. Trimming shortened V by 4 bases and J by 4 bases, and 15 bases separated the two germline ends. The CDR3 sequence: CASSSPTRSPDTQYF. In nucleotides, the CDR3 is TGTGCCAGCAGCTCTCCGACTAGAAGCCCAGATACGCAGTATTTT.

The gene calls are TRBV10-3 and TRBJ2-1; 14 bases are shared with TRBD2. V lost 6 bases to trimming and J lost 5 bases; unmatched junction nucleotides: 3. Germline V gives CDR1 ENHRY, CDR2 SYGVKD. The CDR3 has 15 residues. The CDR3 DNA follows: TGTGCCATCAGCAAGACTAGCGGGGGGGACAATGAGCAGTTCTTC. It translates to CAISKTSGGDNEQFF.

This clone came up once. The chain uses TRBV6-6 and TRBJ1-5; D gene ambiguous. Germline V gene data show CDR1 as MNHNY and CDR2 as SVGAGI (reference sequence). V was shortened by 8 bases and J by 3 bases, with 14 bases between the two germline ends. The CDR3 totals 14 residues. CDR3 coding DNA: TGTGCCAGCTCCGTCGGGGTCGTCAATCAGCCCCAGCATTTT. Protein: CASSVGVVNQPQHF.